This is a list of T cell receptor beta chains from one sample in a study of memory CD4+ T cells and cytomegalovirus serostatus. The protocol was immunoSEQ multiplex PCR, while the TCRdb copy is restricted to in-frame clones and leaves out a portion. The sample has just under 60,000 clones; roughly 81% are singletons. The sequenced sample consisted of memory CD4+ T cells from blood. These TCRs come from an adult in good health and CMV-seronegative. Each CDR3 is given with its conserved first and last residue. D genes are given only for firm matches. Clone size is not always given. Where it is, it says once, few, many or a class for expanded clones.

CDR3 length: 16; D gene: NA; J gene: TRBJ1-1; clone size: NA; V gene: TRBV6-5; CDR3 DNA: TGTGCCAGCAGTTACTCGGTCCAGGGAATGAGAACTGAAGCTTTCTTT; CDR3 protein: CASSYSVQGMRTEAFF
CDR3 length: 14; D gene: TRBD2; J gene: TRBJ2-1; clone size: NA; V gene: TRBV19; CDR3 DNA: TGTGCCAGTAGTATCGCGGGAGTCATGAATGAGCAGTTCTTC; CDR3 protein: CASSIAGVMNEQFF
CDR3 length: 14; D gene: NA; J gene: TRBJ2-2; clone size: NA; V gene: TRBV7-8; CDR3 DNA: TGTGCCAGCAGCCCAGGACGGCCGCCCGGGGAGCTGTTTTTT; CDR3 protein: CASSPGRPPGELFF
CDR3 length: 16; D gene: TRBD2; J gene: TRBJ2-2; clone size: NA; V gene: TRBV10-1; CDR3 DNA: TGCGCCAGCAGTGACCCTAGCGGGAGTTCCACCGGGGAGCTGTTTTTT; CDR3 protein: CASSDPSGSSTGELFF
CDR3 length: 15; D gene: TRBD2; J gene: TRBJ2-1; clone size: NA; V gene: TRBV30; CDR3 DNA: TGTGCCTGGAGTCGCGGGACTAGCGCTTACAATGAGCAGTTCTTC; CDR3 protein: CAWSRGTSAYNEQFF
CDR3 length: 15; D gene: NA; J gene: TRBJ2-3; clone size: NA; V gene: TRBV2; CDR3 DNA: TGTGCCAGCAGTGAAGGGACGGCGAGCACAGATACGCAGTATTTT; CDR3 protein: CASSEGTASTDTQYF
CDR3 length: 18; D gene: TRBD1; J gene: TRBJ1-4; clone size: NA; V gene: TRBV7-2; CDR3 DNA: TGTGCCAGCAGCTTAGCGCGTGACAGGGGGCGAACTAATGAAAAACTGTTTTTT; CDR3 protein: CASSLARDRGRTNEKLFF
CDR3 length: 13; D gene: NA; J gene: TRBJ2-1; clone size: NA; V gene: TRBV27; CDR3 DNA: TGTGCCAGCAAGGGGCGAAACTACAATGAGCAGTTCTTC; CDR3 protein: CASKGRNYNEQFF
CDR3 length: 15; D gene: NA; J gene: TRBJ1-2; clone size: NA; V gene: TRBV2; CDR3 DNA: TGTGCCAGCAGTGATAGAGCCGGGGGGCGTTTTGGCTACACCTTC; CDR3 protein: CASSDRAGGRFGYTF
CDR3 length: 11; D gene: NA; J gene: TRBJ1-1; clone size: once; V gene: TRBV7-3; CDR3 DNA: TGTGCCAGCAGCCGGGCGACTGAAGCTTTCTTT; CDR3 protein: CASSRATEAFF
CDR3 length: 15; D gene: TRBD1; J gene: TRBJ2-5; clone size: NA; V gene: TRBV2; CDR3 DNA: TGTGCCAGCAGGGCGACAGGGGCCGTGGGGGAGACCCAGTACTTC; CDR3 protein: CASRATGAVGETQYF
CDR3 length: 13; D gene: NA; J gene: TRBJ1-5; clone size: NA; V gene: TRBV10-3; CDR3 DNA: TGTGCCATCAGTGTACAGGGAGGGCAGCCCCAGCATTTT; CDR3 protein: CAISVQGGQPQHF
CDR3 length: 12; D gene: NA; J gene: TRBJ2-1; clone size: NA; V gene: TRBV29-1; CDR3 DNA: TGCAGCGTTGCACCCAGGAACAATGAGCAGTTCTTC; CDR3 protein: CSVAPRNNEQFF
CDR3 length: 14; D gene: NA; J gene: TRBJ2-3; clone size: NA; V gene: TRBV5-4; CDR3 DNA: TGTGCCAGCAGCTCGCCGGCGAGCACAGATACGCAGTATTTT; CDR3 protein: CASSSPASTDTQYF
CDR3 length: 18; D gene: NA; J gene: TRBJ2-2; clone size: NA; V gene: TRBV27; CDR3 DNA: TGTGCCAGCACCCTGGGATACAGGCCAAGACTGAACACCGGGGAGCTGTTTTTT; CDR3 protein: CASTLGYRPRLNTGELFF
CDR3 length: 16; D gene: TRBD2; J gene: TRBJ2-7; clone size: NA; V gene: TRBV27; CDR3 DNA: TGTGCCAGCAGTTTAAAGGCCTGGGGGGGTTCCTACGAGCAGTACTTC; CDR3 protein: CASSLKAWGGSYEQYF
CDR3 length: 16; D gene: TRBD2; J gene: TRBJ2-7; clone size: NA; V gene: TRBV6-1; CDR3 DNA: TGTGCCAGCAGTGGGGGACTAGCGGATTTCCCCTACGAGCAGTACTTC; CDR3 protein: CASSGGLADFPYEQYF
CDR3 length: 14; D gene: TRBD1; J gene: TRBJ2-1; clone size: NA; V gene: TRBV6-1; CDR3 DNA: TGTGCCAGCAGCCATAGGACAGGGGGCCGTGAGCAGTTCTTC; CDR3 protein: CASSHRTGGREQFF
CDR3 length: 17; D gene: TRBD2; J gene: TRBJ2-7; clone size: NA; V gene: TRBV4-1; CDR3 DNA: TGCGCCAGCAGCGGGGCGTCCGGCGGGAGAAGAATATACGAGCAGTACTTC; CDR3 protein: CASSGASGGRRIYEQYF
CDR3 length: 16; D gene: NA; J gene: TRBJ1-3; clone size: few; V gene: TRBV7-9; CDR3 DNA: TGTGCCAGCAGCTTAGCACAACCAGGATCTGGAAACACCATATATTTT; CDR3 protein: CASSLAQPGSGNTIYF
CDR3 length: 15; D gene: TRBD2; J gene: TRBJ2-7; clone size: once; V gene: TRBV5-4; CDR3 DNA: TGTGCCAGCAGCTTGGAGGCTAGCGGATCCTACGAGCAGTACTTC; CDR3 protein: CASSLEASGSYEQYF
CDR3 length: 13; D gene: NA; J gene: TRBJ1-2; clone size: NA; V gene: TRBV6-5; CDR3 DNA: TGTGCCAGCAGTTCAACCAGGGTGGGCGGCTACACCTTC; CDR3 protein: CASSSTRVGGYTF
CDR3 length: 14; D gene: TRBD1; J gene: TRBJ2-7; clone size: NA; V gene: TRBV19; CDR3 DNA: TGTGCCAGTAGTAAGGACAGGCTCCCTCAAGAGCAGTACTTC; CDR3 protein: CASSKDRLPQEQYF
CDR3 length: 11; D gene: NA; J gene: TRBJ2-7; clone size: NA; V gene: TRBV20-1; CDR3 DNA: TGCAGTGCTAGAATGGCGAGCGAGCAGTACTTC; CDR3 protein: CSARMASEQYF
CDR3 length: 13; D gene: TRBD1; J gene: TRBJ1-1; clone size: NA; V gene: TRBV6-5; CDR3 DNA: TGTGCCAGCAGACGACAGGGGGGCACTGAAGCTTTCTTT; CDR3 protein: CASRRQGGTEAFF
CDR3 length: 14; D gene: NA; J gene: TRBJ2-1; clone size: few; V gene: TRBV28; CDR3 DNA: TGTGCCAGTTACAGGAGTGGGGTGGACAATGAGCAGTTCTTC; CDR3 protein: CASYRSGVDNEQFF
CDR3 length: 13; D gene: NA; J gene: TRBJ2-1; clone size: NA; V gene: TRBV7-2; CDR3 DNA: TGTGCCAGCAGCTCGAGTAGTGGTTTGGAGCAGTTCTTC; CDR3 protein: CASSSSSGLEQFF
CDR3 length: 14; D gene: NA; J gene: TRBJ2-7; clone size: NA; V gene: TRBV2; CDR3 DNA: TGTGCCAGCAGTGCGGATAGGGTGGGCTACGAGCAGTACTTC; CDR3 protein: CASSADRVGYEQYF